Listed here are 8 T cell receptor beta chains from one sample, sequenced in a study of cytomegalovirus exposure and HLA in healthy donors. TCRdb's copy holds only in-frame clones and misses some; the assay was immunoSEQ multiplex PCR. Altogether tens of thousands of clones are present, about nine tenths being singletons, with the ten largest covering around 1.1%. Sequenced material: PBMCs. The receptors originated from a man aged 18 to 35 in good health and CMV-seronegative.

This clone was detected only once. The CDR3 DNA reads TGTGCCAGCAGCGGCGGGATCTGGTGGGAGACCCAGTACTTC. It translates to CASSGGIWWETQYF. The V and J genes are TRBV5-8 and TRBJ2-5, with D maybe TRBD2 (6 bases). Germline V gene data show CDR1 as SGHTS and CDR2 as YDEGEE. Trimming left V 4 bases short and J 5 bases short, with 15 bases between. The CDR3 contains 14 residues.

The rearrangement joins TRBV18 to TRBJ2-1; TRBD2 matches at 13 bases. This CDR3 region has 16 residues. V was pared by 4 bases and J by 6 bases, with 6 bases of the junction left unmatched. CDR1 KGHSH and CDR2 LQKENI come from the germline V gene. CDR3 bases: TGTGCCAGCTCACTAGGACTAGCGGGAGTGTCCAATGAGCAGTTCTTC. Translation: CASSLGLAGVSNEQFF.

This chain links TRBV27 with TRBJ2-7; TRBD2 matches 7 bases. Unmatched junction bases numbered 11, after V lost 7 bases and J lost 2 bases. This CDR3 comprises 15 residues. The germline gives CDR1 MNHEY, CDR2 SMNVEV (reference sequence). The CDR3 region has the DNA TGTGCCAGCAACTATCAAGCGGGACTACCCTACGAGCAGTACTTC. Translation gives CASNYQAGLPYEQYF.

The chain links TRBV7-2 to TRBJ2-6; perhaps TRBD1 as D (5 bases). This CDR3 is 16 amino acids long. V was shortened by 5 bases and J by 0 bases, with 11 bases between the two germline ends. In germline, CDR1 is SGHTA, CDR2 FQGNSA. The CDR3 spells CASSLPQGSGANVLTF. CDR3 in DNA: TGTGCCAGCAGCCTCCCCCAGGGCTCTGGGGCCAACGTCCTGACTTTC.

The sample holds a few counts of this clone. The chain has TRBV6-5 and TRBJ1-1, with D unresolved. CDR1 is MNHEY, CDR2 SVGAGI, per germline. Between the trimmed V and J ends, which lost 0 bases and 1 base, there was a span of 9 bases. The length of the CDR3 is 15 residues. CDR3 loop: CASSYSELTNTEAFF. In DNA form, the CDR3 reads TGTGCCAGCAGTTACTCGGAGCTCACGAACACTGAAGCTTTCTTT.

Comments on this clone: Other DNA sequences in the sample encode the same CDR3. The V call is TRBV30, the J call TRBJ2-1; the D is unclear. Germline V CDR1 and CDR2: GTSNPN, SVGIG (reference sequence). The CDR3 contains 11 residues. V lost 0 bases to trimming and J lost 9 bases, with 6 bases between them. In DNA form, the CDR3 reads TGTGCCTGGAGTGTTGGCGGTGAGCAGTTCTTC. Its protein is CAWSVGGEQFF.

The chain carries TRBV13 and TRBJ2-1; the D gene is possibly TRBD1 (5 bases). The CDR3 sequence is 14 residues long. The V end lost 2 bases, the J end lost 8 bases, and 13 bases lay between the germline ends. Germline V gene lookup returns CDR1 PRHDT and CDR2 FYEKMQ (reference sequence). This CDR3 reads CASSLTGLGDEQFF. CDR3 bases: TGTGCCAGCAGCTTAACAGGTCTGGGCGATGAGCAGTTCTTC.

The V call is TRBV5-4, the J call TRBJ2-2; D perhaps matches TRBD1 (7 bases). Germline V gene sequence: CDR1 SGHNT, CDR2 YYREEE (reference sequence). This CDR3 has 17 amino acids. Trimming removed 0 bases from V and 4 bases from J, with 16 bases in between. CDR3 sequence reads: CASSLDLRRGVTGELFF. The CDR3 DNA follows: TGTGCCAGCAGCTTGGATCTACGCAGGGGGGTCACCGGGGAGCTGTTTTTT.